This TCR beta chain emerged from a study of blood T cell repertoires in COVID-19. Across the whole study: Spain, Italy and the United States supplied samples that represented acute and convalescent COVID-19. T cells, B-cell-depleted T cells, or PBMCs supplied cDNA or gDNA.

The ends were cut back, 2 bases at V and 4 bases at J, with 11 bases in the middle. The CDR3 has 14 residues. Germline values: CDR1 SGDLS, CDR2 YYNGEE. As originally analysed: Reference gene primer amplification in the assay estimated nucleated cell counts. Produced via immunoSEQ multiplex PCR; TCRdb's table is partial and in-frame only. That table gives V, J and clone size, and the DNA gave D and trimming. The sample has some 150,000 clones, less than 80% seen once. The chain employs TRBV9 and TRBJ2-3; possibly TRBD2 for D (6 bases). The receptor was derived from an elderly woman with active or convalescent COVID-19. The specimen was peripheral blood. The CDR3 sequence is CASSVRGEADTQYF. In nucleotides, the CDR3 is TGTGCCAGCAGCGTGCGGGGAGAGGCAGATACGCAGTATTTT.